The 27 T cell receptor beta chains presented below share a single source sample, sequenced in a study of blood T cell repertoires in COVID-19. Assay: immunoSEQ multiplex PCR; the TCRdb copy retains only in-frame clones and omits some. The table includes over 250,000 clones, 88% detected once. The material sequenced was PBMCs or T cells enriched from blood (not recorded which). These receptors came from a young woman who had recovered from COVID-19.

The chain carries TRBV9 and TRBJ2-5, with D possibly TRBD2 on 7 matching bases. The germline gives CDR1 SGDLS, CDR2 YYNGEE. This CDR3 has 16 amino acids. The V gene lost 4 bases and the J gene lost 5 bases, with 21 bases spanning the gap. The CDR3 region is CASSPRMRGGQETQYF. The CDR3 DNA is TGTGCCAGCAGCCCTAGGATGAGGGGGGGGCAGGAGACCCAGTACTTC.

This clone was observed many times. CDR3 region: CASSNLAGATDTQYF. The CDR3 nucleotides are TGTGCCAGTAGTAACCTAGCGGGAGCGACAGATACGCAGTATTTT. This chain links TRBV19 with TRBJ2-3; 10 nucleotides agree with TRBD2. The V gene end was trimmed by 4 bases and the J gene end by 3 bases; junction bases not matched to a gene: 4. Looked up from germline, CDR1 is LNHDA and CDR2 is SQIVND (reference sequence). CDR3 length: 15 residues.

The gene calls are TRBV7-9 and TRBJ2-2, with D possibly matching TRBD1 (5 bases). The CDR3 totals 14 residues. The germline V and J ends were trimmed by 6 bases and 7 bases, with 15 bases remaining between them. CDR1 SEHNR and CDR2 FQNEAQ come from the germline V gene (reference sequence). As DNA, the CDR3 is TGTGCCAGCAGTTTACAGGAACTTAGCGGGGAGCTGTTTTTT. It yields the protein CASSLQELSGELFF.

The chain carries TRBV2 and TRBJ1-1, with TRBD1 matching 9 bases. The CDR3 extends over 13 amino acids. V lost 6 bases and J lost 4; bases outside the gene matches: 3. CDR1 SNHLY and CDR2 FYNNEI come from the germline V gene. The CDR3 spells CASSGQGFTEAFF. Written as DNA, the CDR3 is TGTGCCAGCAGCGGACAGGGGTTCACTGAAGCTTTCTTT.

This chain joins TRBV6-4 and TRBJ2-1; a possible D gene is TRBD2 (6 bases). Germline loops: CDR1 MRHNA, CDR2 SNTAGT. The germline V and J ends were trimmed by 8 bases and 6 bases, with 17 bases remaining between them. This CDR3 is 14 amino acids long. The DNA for the CDR3 is TGTGCCAGCGCGGGAATTGGTGATACCAATGAGCAGTTCTTC. Translated: CASAGIGDTNEQFF.

The chain is built from TRBV15 and TRBJ2-2; D might be TRBD2 (5 bases). Germline V CDR1 and CDR2: LNHNV, YYDKDF (reference sequence). The CDR3 sequence is 15 residues long. V was shortened by 5 bases and J by 12 bases, with 22 bases between the two germline ends. The CDR3 DNA reads TGTGCCACCAGCTCCGACCGGACTTCCACCCTTAAGCTGTTTTTT. As protein: CATSSDRTSTLKLFF.

The V call is TRBV30, the J call TRBJ2-3; 11 bases match TRBD1. Germline trimming cut 3 bases from V and 4 bases from J; bases unmatched to any gene: 6. The CDR3 consists of 15 residues. The germline V gene has CDR1 GTSNPN and CDR2 SVGIG (reference sequence). Written as DNA, the CDR3 is TGTGCCTGGAGCGCCGGGACAGGGGGGGCAGATACGCAGTATTTT. This translates into CAWSAGTGGADTQYF.

This chain links TRBV7-9 with TRBJ2-3; maybe TRBD2 (5 bases). In germline, CDR1 is SEHNR, CDR2 FQNEAQ (reference sequence). The CDR3 is 15 amino acids. Trimming removed 1 base at V and 4 bases at J, with 12 bases between. CDR3 sequence: CASSLGRPVADTQYF. CDR3 sequence (DNA): TGTGCCAGCAGCTTAGGGAGGCCAGTAGCAGATACGCAGTATTTT.

The chain is built from TRBV6-2 or TRBV6-3 and TRBJ1-6; D is undetermined. V lost 3 bases, J lost 9 bases, and 15 bases lay in between. This CDR3 has 15 residues. Germline CDR1 MNHEY, CDR2 SVGEGT. This CDR3 is CASSYVGPRSSPLHF. In DNA form, the CDR3 reads TGTGCCAGCAGTTATGTAGGCCCAAGGAGTTCACCCCTCCACTTT.

This clone was counted only a few times. The rearrangement uses TRBV2 and TRBJ2-7; D is unclear. This CDR3 has 13 amino acids. Germline-derived CDR1 and CDR2 are SNHLY and FYNNEI. V lost 7 bases and J lost 2, with 12 bases in between. The CDR3 coding sequence is TGTGCCAGCAAAGTTTGGCCAACCTACGAGCAGTACTTC. Translation: CASKVWPTYEQYF.

The chain joins TRBV5-1 to TRBJ1-2, with 8 bases fitting TRBD1. V shed 0 bases, J shed 2 bases, and the junction held 3 bases outside the gene matches. Germline assignment: CDR1 SGHRS and CDR2 YFSETQ. CDR3 length: 15 residues. The chain's CDR3 is CASSLGWTGNYGYTF. The CDR3 DNA follows: TGCGCCAGCAGCTTGGGATGGACAGGGAACTATGGCTACACCTTC.

The CDR3 region has the DNA TGTGCCAGCAGTCCCGGTGGGGGGTGGGGTTCACCCCTCCACTTT. Protein: CASSPGGGWGSPLHF. The chain is built from TRBV9 and TRBJ1-6, with a tentative D call TRBD1 (5 bases). CDR1 is SGDLS and CDR2 is YYNGEE in the germline V gene. This CDR3 contains 15 residues. V was pared by 5 bases and J by 9 bases, with 18 bases between.

The count of this clone is one. The chain recombines TRBV9 with TRBJ1-1; 7 bases are shared with TRBD1. V trimming: 0 bases; J trimming: 3 bases; junction bases outside the gene matches: 5. This CDR3 contains 15 residues. CDR1 SGDLS and CDR2 YYNGEE come from the germline V gene. CDR3 region: CASSVVGDSHTEAFF. DNA for the CDR3: TGTGCCAGCAGCGTAGTTGGGGACAGTCACACTGAAGCTTTCTTT. The complete variable domain, with remaining parts taken from reference TRBV9 and TRBJ1-1, reads DSGVTQTPKHLITATGQRVTLRCSPRSGDLSVYWYQQSLDQGLQFLIQYYNGEERAKGNILERFSAQQFPDLHSELNLSSLELGDSALYFCASSVVGDSHTEAFFGQGTRLTVV.

This clone was observed a handful of times. The V gene is TRBV30, the J gene TRBJ1-1; D gene unclear. Germline CDR1 reads GTSNPN; CDR2 reads SVGIG (reference sequence). The CDR3 contains 12 residues. V lost 3 bases, J lost 5 bases, and 10 bases lay in between. CDR3 DNA sequence: TGTGCCTGGAGCGGAGACTCGACTGAAGCTTTCTTT. Protein sequence: CAWSGDSTEAFF.

This rearrangement joins TRBV27 to TRBJ1-1, with TRBD1 identical over 8 bases. Germline V lookup: CDR1 MNHEY, CDR2 SMNVEV (reference sequence). The ends lost 6 bases at V and 0 bases at J; junction bases unmatched: 6. The length of the CDR3 is 15 residues. CDR3: CASSPQGEMNTEAFF. The CDR3 DNA is TGTGCCAGCAGCCCACAGGGGGAAATGAACACTGAAGCTTTCTTT.

The rearrangement uses TRBV24-1 and TRBJ2-1; D call uncertain. The CDR3 totals 12 residues. CDR1 and CDR2 (germline): KGHDR, SFDVKD. Trimming cost V 5 bases and J 5 bases, with 6 bases left between them. The CDR3 protein is CATSVANNEQFF. Written as DNA, the CDR3 is TGTGCCACCAGTGTCGCGAACAATGAGCAGTTCTTC.

In its sample, this clone was seen a few times. CDR3 nucleotides: TGTGCCAGCAGCGTAGATCCCCAGAACTATGGCTACACCTTC. Protein: CASSVDPQNYGYTF. The chain employs TRBV9 and TRBJ1-2; D is unresolved. The germline V and J ends were trimmed by 0 bases and 2 bases, with 8 bases remaining between them. This CDR3 has 14 residues. Germline CDR1 SGDLS, CDR2 YYNGEE.

This chain uses TRBV7-8 with TRBJ2-4; tentatively, D is TRBD2 (6 bases). Germline-derived CDR1 and CDR2 are SGHVS and FQNEAQ. V lost 6 bases to trimming and J lost 0 bases, with 15 bases between them. The CDR3 has 16 residues. CDR3 protein: CASSGGRGLAKNIQYF. In DNA form, the CDR3 reads TGTGCCAGCAGTGGGGGACGGGGGTTAGCCAAAAACATTCAGTACTTC. The full variable domain, with the rest looked up from reference TRBV7-8 and TRBJ2-4, is GAGVSQSPRYKVAKRGQDVALRCDPISGHVSLFWYQQALGQGPEFLTYFQNEAQLDKSGLPSDRFFAERPEGSVSTLKIQRTQQEDSAVYLCASSGGRGLAKNIQYFGAGTRLSVL.

The chain couples TRBV7-2 to TRBJ1-1; D gene unclear. Germline assignment: CDR1 SGHTA and CDR2 FQGNSA. CDR3 size: 14 residues. V lost 0 bases to trimming and J lost 1 base, with 6 bases between them. CDR3 in DNA: TGTGCCAGCAGCTTAGCGGCGGGGAACACTGAAGCTTTCTTT. The encoded protein is CASSLAAGNTEAFF. Using reference TRBV7-2 and TRBJ1-1 for the parts outside the CDR3, the full variable domain is GAGVSQSPSNKVTEKGKDVELRCDPISGHTALYWYRQSLGQGLEFLIYFQGNSAPDKSGLPSDRFSAERTGGSVSTLTIQRTQQEDSAVYLCASSLAAGNTEAFFGQGTRLTVV.

This rearrangement joins TRBV9 to TRBJ2-1, with D maybe TRBD1 (5 bases). Trimming took off 0 bases at V and 0 bases at J, with 7 bases between the two ends. Germline V CDR1 and CDR2: SGDLS, YYNGEE. The CDR3 loop spans 15 amino acids. CDR3 DNA sequence: TGTGCCAGCAGCGTAGACAGGAGCTCCTACAATGAGCAGTTCTTC. It translates to CASSVDRSSYNEQFF.

The V and J genes are TRBV11-2 and TRBJ1-1; 8 bases are a match to TRBD1. V was pared by 4 bases and J by 5 bases, with 6 bases of the junction left unmatched. CDR3 length: 14 residues. Germline CDR1 and CDR2: SGHAT and FQNNGV. This CDR3 reads CASSSPGGLTEAFF. DNA of the CDR3: TGTGCCAGCAGCTCCCCAGGGGGCCTGACTGAAGCTTTCTTT.

The V call is TRBV7-9, the J call TRBJ1-2; 7 nucleotides agree with TRBD1. Germline CDR1 is SEHNR and CDR2 is FQNEAQ (reference sequence). V dropped 5 bases and J dropped 5; count of bases not matched to a gene: 8. This CDR3 has 14 residues. The CDR3 region has the DNA TGTGCCAGCAGCCCTATGACAGGGAGGTATGGCTACACCTTC. It is translated as CASSPMTGRYGYTF.

The chain couples TRBV9 to TRBJ1-1; D unclear. There are 13 residues in the CDR3. Trimming took 2 bases from V and 4 from J, leaving 9 bases between them. Germline V gives CDR1 SGDLS, CDR2 YYNGEE. The CDR3, as DNA: TGTGCCAGCAGCGTGGTTGAGAGCACTGAAGCTTTCTTT. Encoded protein: CASSVVESTEAFF.

This clone appeared once. V is TRBV11-3 and J is TRBJ2-7; 12 bases line up with TRBD1. Germline loops: CDR1 SGHNT, CDR2 YENEEA. J gave up 2 bases and V 4 bases, and 3 bases lay outside the gene matches. The CDR3 runs 15 residues. CDR3 sequence (DNA): TGTGCCAGCAGCTACGGGACAGGGGGCGCCTACGAGCAGTACTTC. As protein: CASSYGTGGAYEQYF.

The CDR3 sequence: CASSDSAGGPGELFF. CDR3 bases: TGTGCCAGCAGTGACTCGGCGGGAGGGCCCGGGGAGCTGTTTTTT. The chain is built from TRBV6-4 and TRBJ2-2, with TRBD2 matching 9 bases. Per germline, CDR1 MRHNA and CDR2 SNTAGT. The trim removed 0 bases at V and 6 bases at J, leaving 2 bases unmatched. The CDR3 is made up of 15 amino acids.

This clone occurred once. The CDR3 is CASSFLGRDREQYF. The CDR3 nucleotides read TGCGCCAGCAGCTTCTTGGGCAGGGATCGCGAGCAGTACTTC. The chain uses TRBV5-1 and TRBJ2-7; a possible D gene is TRBD1 (5 bases). V was cut by 2 bases and J by 6 bases, with 15 bases left in between. CDR1 SGHRS and CDR2 YFSETQ come from the germline V gene. The CDR3 extends over 14 amino acids. The whole variable domain, filled in from reference TRBV5-1 and TRBJ2-7, reads KAGVTQTPRYLIKTRGQQVTLSCSPISGHRSVSWYQQTPGQGLQFLFEYFSETQRNKGNFPGRFSGRQFSNSRSEMNVSTLELGDSALYLCASSFLGRDREQYFGPGTRLTVT.

This clone was found once. The V and J genes are TRBV27 and TRBJ2-2; unclear D gene. This CDR3 comprises 12 residues. V was pared by 3 bases and J by 5 bases, with 4 bases between. The germline gives CDR1 MNHEY, CDR2 SMNVEV (reference sequence). The CDR3 is CASSFSTGELFF. The DNA of the CDR3 is TGTGCCAGCAGTTTTAGTACCGGGGAGCTGTTTTTT.